This TCR beta chain was retrieved from a study of cytomegalovirus exposure and HLA in healthy donors. The study, taken as a whole, reports: Specificity for CMV antigens was confirmed in vitro for a few of the CMV-associated chains. The tendency of first-cohort TCR clusters to co-occur in the 120 or so validation repertoires was the finding of a later analysis. The listing of roughly 160 TCR beta chains classed them as cytomegalovirus-associated.

The data were produced by immunoSEQ multiplex PCR, yet TCRdb's version contains in-frame clones alone and is incomplete. In the table there are a few hundred thousand clones, 90% of which are singletons. About this clone itself: Its specificity is unknown.

This CDR3 is built from 15 residues. CDR1 and CDR2 from the germline V gene are MDHEN and SYDVKM. V lost 5 bases and J 2 bases, leaving 13 bases between the germline ends. This sequence was found in a woman in her twenties or thirties in good health and CMV-seronegative. The sequencing sample was made of PBMCs. The chain combines TRBV28 with TRBJ2-4; no reliable D call. CDR3 nucleotide sequence: TGTGCCAGCAGTCAGCCTGGGGTTCCCAAAAACATTCAGTACTTC. Protein sequence: CASSQPGVPKNIQYF.